The clone carrying this T cell receptor beta chain was detected a few times. The antigen is not known. The record originates from a study of T cells in Graves' hyperthyroidism and ophthalmopathy. CDR3 length equals 11 residues. The junction had 4 bases not matched to a gene; V was cut back by 8 bases and J by 13 bases. Study-wide results and limits: A 13 V-J signature model discriminated ophthalmopathy versus stable hyperthyroidism.

Hyperthyroidism had been newly diagnosed in patients aged 18 to 65, and its duration was under 2 months. Using RNA transcripts as the source, TCR beta CDR3 regions were amplified. Using the HTBI primer set, a first-round RT-PCR was run on the TCR CDR3. TCRdb itself ran the multiplex PCR reads through MiXCR, one entry per CDR3 protein. The profile covers hundreds of thousands of distinct CDR3 sequences, with around 15% appearing a single time and roughly 10% taken by the ten largest. The sequence derives from a woman between 18 and 29 years old with Graves' hyperthyroidism. The V gene is TRBV12-3 or TRBV12-4, the J gene TRBJ2-5; 13 nucleotides agree with TRBD2. Sequenced sample: blood. The CDR3 DNA reads TGTGCCAGCGGACTAGCGGGAGTAAGGTACTTC. Translating gives CASGLAGVRYF.